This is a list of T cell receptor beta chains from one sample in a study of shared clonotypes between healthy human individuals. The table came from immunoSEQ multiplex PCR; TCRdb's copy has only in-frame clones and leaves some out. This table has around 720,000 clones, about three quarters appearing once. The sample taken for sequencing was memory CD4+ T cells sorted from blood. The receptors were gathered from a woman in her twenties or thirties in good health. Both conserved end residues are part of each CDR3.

CASSHDRGNTIYF,TRBV2,13,TRBJ1-3
CASSRTSGDETQYF,TRBV5-4,14,TRBJ2-5
CASSLVGQSNNEQFF,TRBV5-1,15,TRBJ2-1
CASSFVLRTDTQYF,TRBV28,14,TRBJ2-3
CASSRIVLSAGANVLTF,TRBV19,17,TRBJ2-6
CASSQDASSHEQYF,TRBV14,14,TRBJ2-7
CASSEWGNHEQYF,TRBV25-1,13,TRBJ2-7
CASSRDTGEKLFF,TRBV19,13,TRBJ1-4
CASRPTSGSDEQYF,TRBV2,14,TRBJ2-7
CASRDAGVGGYTF,TRBV5-4,13,TRBJ1-2
CATSRDFIRGPGNTIYF,TRBV15,17,TRBJ1-3
CASSLAGDGPYTGELFF,TRBV7-7,17,TRBJ2-2
CASLGQGPITSYGYTF,TRBV28,16,TRBJ1-2
CASCLQGWHTEAFF,TRBV10-1,14,TRBJ1-1
CASSLGGTYYNEQFF,TRBV5-4,15,TRBJ2-1
CASSSGQVTGELFF,TRBV5-1,14,TRBJ2-2
CASSSSGGGSYEQYF,TRBV28,15,TRBJ2-7
CASNRQNNEQFF,TRBV5-1,12,TRBJ2-1
CASSLLPGQGRYEQYF,TRBV27,16,TRBJ2-7
CASSQELDAYYQPQHF,TRBV4-2,16,TRBJ1-5
CASSLPDGQNTEAFF,TRBV5-8,15,TRBJ1-1
CASSGGANQPQHF,TRBV19,13,TRBJ1-5
CASTQIVGDSYEQYF,TRBV28,15,TRBJ2-7
CASTQQRDSGYTF,TRBV7-2,13,TRBJ1-2
CASTPTGGSNQPQHF,TRBV19,15,TRBJ1-5
CASSLVVSGNNEQFF,TRBV5-1,15,TRBJ2-1
CASSEGQYTNTIYF,TRBV2,14,TRBJ1-3
CASRGFLNPRGYTF,TRBV28,14,TRBJ1-2
CASSDSDYGYTF,TRBV25-1,12,TRBJ1-2
CASSLSGTGGVRETQYF,TRBV5-1,17,TRBJ2-5
CASSLRRNTGELFF,TRBV27,14,TRBJ2-2
CATSLRTANQPQHF,TRBV15,14,TRBJ1-5
CASSFAWGPASYNEQFF,TRBV27,17,TRBJ2-1
CASSPQGGTGELFF,TRBV11-2,14,TRBJ2-2
CSVDSQGVETQYF,TRBV29-1,13,TRBJ2-5
CASSYLGQFGGYTF,TRBV6-5,14,TRBJ1-2
CASSFGGREQYF,TRBV28,12,TRBJ2-7
CASSLAGQGNEAFF,TRBV5-1,14,TRBJ1-1
CASSLLAGAPDTQYF,TRBV2,15,TRBJ2-3
CASSEFTYEQYF,TRBV25-1,12,TRBJ2-7
CASSRLSYEQYF,TRBV28,12,TRBJ2-7
CASSLDVLSNQPQHF,TRBV7-2,15,TRBJ1-5
CASSPIREVNEKLFF,TRBV18,15,TRBJ1-4
CATSRGLGTGSDTQYF,TRBV15,16,TRBJ2-3
CASSFRIPSNEQYF,TRBV27,14,TRBJ2-7
CASSPRMAWNKSQETQYF,TRBV28,18,TRBJ2-5
CASTPGRVLNTEAFF,TRBV2,15,TRBJ1-1
CASHDSAGNTIYF,TRBV28,13,TRBJ1-3
CASSPQGPSKTQYF,TRBV6-5,14,TRBJ2-5
CASSSQGGNEKLFF,TRBV5-1,14,TRBJ1-4
CASSSRQGGVHALDEQYF,TRBV28,18,TRBJ2-7